One and the same sample provided the 11 T cell receptor beta chains below, sequenced in a study of T cell repertoires in cytomegalovirus infection (dated by TCRdb to the late 2010s). The antigens of these receptors remain unknown. Sequencer: Illumina HiSeq 1500. The public sequencing data were trimmed at Q25 with fastp and processed into clonotypes with MiXCR by TCRdb, which kept only in-frame beta chains. Rows are unified per CDR3 protein, each entry keeping the most common DNA and genes. The table for this sample lists about 700,000 distinct CDR3 sequences; around 32% of them were counted only once. Of the sample, 15% to 20% is held by the ten largest clones. This specimen's treatment or condition label, interpreted: in vitro stimulation with specific CMV peptide epitopes to enrich CMV-specific T cells. The source was cultured PBMCs, collected from culture after CMV antigen stimulation. The receptors shown here come from a human donor in good health (CMV status not recorded). Some clones in this sample may be carry-over from other donors' samples.

This clonotype was recorded many times. The chain couples TRBV7-2 to TRBJ2-5; 7 positions match TRBD1. Looked up from germline, CDR1 is SGHTA and CDR2 is FQGNSA. CDR3 size: 16 residues. The ends lost 4 bases at V and 0 bases at J; junction bases unmatched: 8. DNA for the CDR3: TGTGCCAGCAGCTGGGACAGCGCTACTTACCAAGAGACCCAGTACTTC. Amino acid sequence: CASSWDSATYQETQYF. Complete variable domain (other parts from reference TRBV7-2 and TRBJ2-5): GAGVSQSPSNKVTEKGKDVELRCDPISGHTALYWYRQSLGQGLEFLIYFQGNSAPDKSGLPSDRFSAERTGGSVSTLTIQRTQQEDSAVYLCASSWDSATYQETQYFGPGTRLLVL.

The chain links TRBV7-2 to TRBJ1-2; D is ambiguous. Germline assignment: CDR1 SGHTA and CDR2 FQGNSA. V gave up 0 bases and J gave up 1 base, with 9 bases separating them. This CDR3 has 15 residues. The DNA of the CDR3 is TGTGCCAGCAGCTTAGCGCAAGGGTTTAACTATGGCTACACCTTC. Amino acids: CASSLAQGFNYGYTF.

This clonotype was picked up a small number of times. V is TRBV20-1 and J is TRBJ1-1; TRBD1 might be the D (5 bases). Trimming stripped 0 bases from V and 4 bases from J, with 12 bases between. Germline CDR1 and CDR2: DFQATT and SNEGSKA (reference sequence). The CDR3 spans 14 residues. The CDR3 coding sequence is TGCAGTGCTAGAGATTTCAGGGAGGGCACTGAAGCTTTCTTT. As protein: CSARDFREGTEAFF.

The V gene is TRBV7-9, the J gene TRBJ1-1; the D gene is possibly TRBD1 (5 bases). CDR3 length equals 20 residues. Germline CDR1 is SEHNR and CDR2 is FQNEAQ (reference sequence). Between the trimmed V and J ends, which lost 0 bases and 6 bases, there was a span of 29 bases. This CDR3 reads CASSLAEKWHRKQLFPEAFF. CDR3 DNA sequence: TGTGCCAGCAGCTTAGCAGAGAAATGGCACAGGAAACAGCTGTTTCCTGAAGCTTTCTTT.

This clonotype was seen a few times. The chain couples TRBV2 to TRBJ2-1, with D unclear. The CDR3 sequence is 14 residues long. The germline V gene encodes CDR1 SNHLY and CDR2 FYNNEI. Trimming pared 7 bases from V and 4 bases from J, leaving 14 bases between. CDR3 DNA: TGTGCCAGCATCTTTGCCTCGCTATACAATGAGCAGTTCTTC. It yields the protein CASIFASLYNEQFF.

This chain uses TRBV2 with TRBJ1-5; weak D call: TRBD1 (5 bases). The CDR3 extends over 16 amino acids. V dropped 5 bases and J dropped 3 bases, with 17 bases sitting between them. Germline V lookup: CDR1 SNHLY, CDR2 FYNNEI. The CDR3 region is CASSLLRWGNNQPQHF. The CDR3 DNA follows: TGTGCCAGCAGTCTGCTTAGGTGGGGCAACAATCAGCCCCAGCATTTT.

The genes are TRBV19 and TRBJ2-1; D remains unclear. The germline gives CDR1 LNHDA, CDR2 SQIVND (reference sequence). The CDR3 consists of 16 residues. V shed 4 bases and J shed 7 bases, with 20 bases lying between them. For the CDR3, the DNA is TGTGCCAGTAGTAAATTGGAACCATCCCCTTGGAATGAGCAGTTCTTC. The encoded protein is CASSKLEPSPWNEQFF.

V is TRBV19 and J is TRBJ2-1, with 8 bases fitting TRBD2. The germline V gene has CDR1 LNHDA and CDR2 SQIVND (reference sequence). The CDR3 length is 14 residues. With 5 bases clipped from V and 6 bases from J, the junction kept 6 bases outside the gene matches. DNA for the CDR3: TGTGCCAGTAGTCACACCGGGGGGGGCAATGAGCAGTTCTTC. Translation gives CASSHTGGGNEQFF.

V is TRBV20-1 and J is TRBJ2-1; unclear D gene. The CDR3 length is 16 residues. The germline V gene encodes CDR1 DFQATT and CDR2 SNEGSKA (reference sequence). V lost 3 bases, J lost 0 bases, and 15 bases lay in between. CDR3 residues: CSASSLTRSSYNEQFF. CDR3 coding DNA: TGCAGTGCTAGTAGCCTTACAAGAAGCTCCTACAATGAGCAGTTCTTC.

This clonotype appeared a few times. The chain recombines TRBV12-3 or TRBV12-4 with TRBJ2-4; 9 bases map to TRBD1. The CDR3 runs 12 residues. Losses at the gene ends were 3 bases for V and 10 bases for J; bases not matched to a gene: 1. CDR3 sequence (DNA): TGTGCCAGCAGTTTGGACAGGGGAATTCAGTACTTC. It is translated as CASSLDRGIQYF.

This clonotype has only a few counts. The chain joins TRBV4-1 to TRBJ2-7; D gene ambiguous. The V end was cut by 3 bases, the J end by 2 bases, with 17 bases between. CDR1 MGHRA and CDR2 YSYEKL come from the germline V gene. The CDR3 contains 16 residues. The CDR3 region is CASSQRMPPSAYEQYF. For the CDR3, the DNA is TGCGCCAGCAGCCAGCGCATGCCACCGTCCGCCTACGAGCAGTACTTC.